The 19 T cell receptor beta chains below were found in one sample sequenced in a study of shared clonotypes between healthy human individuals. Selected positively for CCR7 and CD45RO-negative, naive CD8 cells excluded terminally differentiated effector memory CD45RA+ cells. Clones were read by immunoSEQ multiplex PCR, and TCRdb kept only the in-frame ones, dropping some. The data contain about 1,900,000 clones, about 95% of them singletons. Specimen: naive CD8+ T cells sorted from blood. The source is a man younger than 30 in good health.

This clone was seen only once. The CDR3: CASSLDWTGYEQYF. DNA for the CDR3: TGTGCCAGCAGCTTAGACTGGACAGGGTACGAGCAGTACTTC. The rearrangement uses TRBV7-9 and TRBJ2-7; 8 nucleotides agree with TRBD1. Losses at the gene ends were 1 base for V and 4 bases for J; bases not matched to a gene: 3. The CDR3 totals 14 residues. CDR1 and CDR2 (germline): SEHNR, FQNEAQ (reference sequence).

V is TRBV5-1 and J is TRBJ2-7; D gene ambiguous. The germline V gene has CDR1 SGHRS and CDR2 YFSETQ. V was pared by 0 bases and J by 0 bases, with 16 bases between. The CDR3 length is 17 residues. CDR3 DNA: TGCGCCAGCAGCTTGGACGGATCCTTAGGGTACTCCTACGAGCAGTACTTC. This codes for CASSLDGSLGYSYEQYF.

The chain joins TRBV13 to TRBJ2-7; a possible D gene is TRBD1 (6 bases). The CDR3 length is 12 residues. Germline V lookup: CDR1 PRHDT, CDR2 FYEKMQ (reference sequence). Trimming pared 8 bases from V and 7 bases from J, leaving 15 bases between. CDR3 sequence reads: CASSPLRGEQYF. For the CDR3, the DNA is TGTGCCAGCTCCCCGCTAAGGGGGGAGCAGTACTTC.

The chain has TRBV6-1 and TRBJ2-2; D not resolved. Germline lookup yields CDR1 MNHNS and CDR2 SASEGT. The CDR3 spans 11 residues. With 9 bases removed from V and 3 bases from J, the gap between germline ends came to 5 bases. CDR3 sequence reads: CASPYTGELFF. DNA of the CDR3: TGTGCCAGTCCCTACACCGGGGAGCTGTTTTTT.

The CDR3 region has the DNA TGTGCCAGCAGCTTAGTCCCAGGGGGCGTTCCAAATGGCTACACCTTC. Translation: CASSLVPGGVPNGYTF. The rearrangement links TRBV11-2 to TRBJ1-2; the match to TRBD1 covers 8 bases. V lost 1 base to trimming and J lost 6 bases; unmatched junction nucleotides: 10. Germline V gene sequence: CDR1 SGHAT, CDR2 FQNNGV. This CDR3 spans 16 amino acids. Filled out from reference TRBV11-2 and TRBJ1-2, the complete variable domain reads EAGVAQSPRYKIIEKRQSVAFWCNPISGHATLYWYQQILGQGPKLLIQFQNNGVVDDSQLPKDRFSAERLKGVDSTLKIQPAKLEDSAVYLCASSLVPGGVPNGYTFGSGTRLTVV.

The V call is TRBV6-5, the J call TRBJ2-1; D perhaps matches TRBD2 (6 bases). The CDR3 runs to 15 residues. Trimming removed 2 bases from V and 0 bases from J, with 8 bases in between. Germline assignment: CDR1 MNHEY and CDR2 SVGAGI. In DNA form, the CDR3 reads TGTGCCAGCAGTTACCACGGGGGCTCCTACAATGAGCAGTTCTTC. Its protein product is CASSYHGGSYNEQFF.

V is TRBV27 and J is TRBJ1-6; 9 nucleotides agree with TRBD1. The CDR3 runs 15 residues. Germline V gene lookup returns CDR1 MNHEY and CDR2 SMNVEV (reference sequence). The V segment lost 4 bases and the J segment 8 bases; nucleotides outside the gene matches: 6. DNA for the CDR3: TGTGCCAGCAGTTCCCGGGACAGGGCGGATTCACCCCTCCACTTT. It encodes CASSSRDRADSPLHF.

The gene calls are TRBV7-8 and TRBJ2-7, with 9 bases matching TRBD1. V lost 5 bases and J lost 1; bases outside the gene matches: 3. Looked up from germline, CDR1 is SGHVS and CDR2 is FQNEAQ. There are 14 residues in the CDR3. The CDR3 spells CASSLDRGSYEQYF. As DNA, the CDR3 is TGTGCCAGCAGCCTCGACAGGGGGTCCTACGAGCAGTACTTC. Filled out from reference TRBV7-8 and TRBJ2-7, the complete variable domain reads GAGVSQSPRYKVAKRGQDVALRCDPISGHVSLFWYQQALGQGPEFLTYFQNEAQLDKSGLPSDRFFAERPEGSVSTLKIQRTQQEDSAVYLCASSLDRGSYEQYFGPGTRLTVT.

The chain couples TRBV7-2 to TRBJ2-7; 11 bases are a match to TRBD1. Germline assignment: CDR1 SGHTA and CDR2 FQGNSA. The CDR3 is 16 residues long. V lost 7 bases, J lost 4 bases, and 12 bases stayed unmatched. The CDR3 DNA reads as TGTGCCAGCAAAGAGAGGGGACAGGGGGTCGGATACGAGCAGTACTTC. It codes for CASKERGQGVGYEQYF.

The CDR3 is CASSSIKGAYEQYF. CDR3 in DNA: TGTGCCAGCAGCTCAATAAAGGGGGCCTACGAGCAGTACTTC. V usage is TRBV7-3 and J usage is TRBJ2-7; D perhaps matches TRBD1 (6 bases). CDR1 SGHTA and CDR2 FQGTGA come from the germline V gene. This CDR3 is built from 14 residues. V was cut by 4 bases and J by 2 bases, with 12 bases left in between.

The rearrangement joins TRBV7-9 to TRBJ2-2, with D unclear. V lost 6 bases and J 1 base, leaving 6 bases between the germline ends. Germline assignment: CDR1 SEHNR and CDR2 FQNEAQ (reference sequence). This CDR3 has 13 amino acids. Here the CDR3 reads CASSSVNTGELFF. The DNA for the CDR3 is TGTGCCAGCAGTTCGGTGAACACCGGGGAGCTGTTTTTT.

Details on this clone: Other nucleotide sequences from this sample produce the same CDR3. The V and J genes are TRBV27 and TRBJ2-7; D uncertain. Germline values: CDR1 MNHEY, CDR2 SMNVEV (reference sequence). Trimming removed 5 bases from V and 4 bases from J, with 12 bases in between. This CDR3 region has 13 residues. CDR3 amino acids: CASSLTASYEQYF. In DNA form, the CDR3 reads TGTGCCAGCAGTCTAACAGCGTCATACGAGCAGTACTTC.

The CDR3 DNA is TGTGCCAGCAGGAACCTAGCGGGAGAGAAAACCGGGAGGGAGACCCAGTACTTC. Residues: CASRNLAGEKTGRETQYF. This chain connects TRBV27 to TRBJ2-5; 10 bases align to TRBD2. Germline values: CDR1 MNHEY, CDR2 SMNVEV (reference sequence). V shed 6 bases, J shed 5 bases, and the junction held 18 bases outside the gene matches. CDR3 length equals 18 residues.

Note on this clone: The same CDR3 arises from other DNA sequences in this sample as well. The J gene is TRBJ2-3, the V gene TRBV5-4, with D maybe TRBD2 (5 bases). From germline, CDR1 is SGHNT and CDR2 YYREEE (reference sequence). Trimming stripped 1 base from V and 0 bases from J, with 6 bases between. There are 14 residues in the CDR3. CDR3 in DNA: TGTGCCAGCAGCTTGCGGGGTAGCACAGATACGCAGTATTTT. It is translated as CASSLRGSTDTQYF.

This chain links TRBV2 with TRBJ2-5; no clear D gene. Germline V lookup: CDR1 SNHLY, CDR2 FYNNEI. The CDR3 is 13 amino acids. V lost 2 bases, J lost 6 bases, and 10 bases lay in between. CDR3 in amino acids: CASSEILEKTQYF. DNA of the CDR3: TGTGCCAGCAGTGAAATCCTCGAAAAGACCCAGTACTTC. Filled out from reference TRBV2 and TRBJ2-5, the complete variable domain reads EPEVTQTPSHQVTQMGQEVILRCVPISNHLYFYWYRQILGQKVEFLVSFYNNEISEKSEIFDDQFSVERPDGSNFTLKIRSTKLEDSAMYFCASSEILEKTQYFGPGTRLLVL.

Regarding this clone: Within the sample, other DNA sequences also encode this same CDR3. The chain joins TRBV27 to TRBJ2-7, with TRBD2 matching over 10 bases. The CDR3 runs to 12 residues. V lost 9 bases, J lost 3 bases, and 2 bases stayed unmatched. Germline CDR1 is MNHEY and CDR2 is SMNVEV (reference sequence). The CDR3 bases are TGTGCCAGTTCTAGCGGGAGCTACGAGCAGTACTTC. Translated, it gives CASSSGSYEQYF.

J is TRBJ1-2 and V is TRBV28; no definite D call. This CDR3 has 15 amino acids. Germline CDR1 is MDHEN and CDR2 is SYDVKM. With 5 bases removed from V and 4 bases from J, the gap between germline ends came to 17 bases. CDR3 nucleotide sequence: TGTGCCAGCAGTGAACGGGAAGGCTGGGGCTATGGCTACACCTTC. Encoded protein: CASSEREGWGYGYTF.

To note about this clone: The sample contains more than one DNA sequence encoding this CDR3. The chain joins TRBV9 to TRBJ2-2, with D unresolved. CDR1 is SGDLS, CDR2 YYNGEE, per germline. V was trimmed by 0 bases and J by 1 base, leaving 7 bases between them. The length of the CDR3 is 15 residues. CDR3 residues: CASSVGTVNTGELFF. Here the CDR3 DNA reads TGTGCCAGCAGCGTAGGTACAGTGAACACCGGGGAGCTGTTTTTT.

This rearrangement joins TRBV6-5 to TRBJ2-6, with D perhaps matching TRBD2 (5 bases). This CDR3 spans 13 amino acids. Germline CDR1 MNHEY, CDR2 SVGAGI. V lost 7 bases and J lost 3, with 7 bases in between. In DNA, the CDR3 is TGTGCCAGCAACGGACTTGGGGCCAACGTCCTGACTTTC. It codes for CASNGLGANVLTF.